The clone carrying this T cell receptor (beta chain) has just one count. No antigen is known for it. Time point noted: patch test 1, 2 weeks after DPC sensitization. Treatment indicated: therapeutic diphenylcyclopropenone sensitization with weekly scalp DPC. Before extraction, the whole blood was not fractionated, and total RNA was taken from it. This entry comes from a study of human T cells and chemical hapten exposure. At the level of the study: Alopecia areata, totalis and universalis patients, mostly female, were included.

Germline assignment: CDR1 SGHTA and CDR2 FQGTGA. V lost 8 bases, J lost 5 bases, and 14 bases lay in between. The CDR3 loop spans 13 amino acids. Findings and caveats of the study: Healthy people's immune response may differ from that of the donors, who had alopecia.

It was the library that attached unique molecular identifiers to individual cDNA molecules. One entry per CDR3 protein results from TCRdb running MiXCR on the RACE reads. In the table there are roughly 72,000 distinct CDR3 sequences, 10% of which are singletons. The TCR sequence derives from a woman in her 50s with alopecia areata. Some clones in this sample may be carry-over from other donors' samples. The source was whole blood, collected in connection with sensitization to the hapten diphenylcyclopropenone (DPC). The chain carries TRBV7-3 and TRBJ2-3; maybe TRBD2 (6 bases). The CDR3 loop is CASGAGSGDTQYF. For the CDR3, the DNA is TGTGCCAGCGGAGCGGGTTCAGGAGATACGCAGTATTTT.